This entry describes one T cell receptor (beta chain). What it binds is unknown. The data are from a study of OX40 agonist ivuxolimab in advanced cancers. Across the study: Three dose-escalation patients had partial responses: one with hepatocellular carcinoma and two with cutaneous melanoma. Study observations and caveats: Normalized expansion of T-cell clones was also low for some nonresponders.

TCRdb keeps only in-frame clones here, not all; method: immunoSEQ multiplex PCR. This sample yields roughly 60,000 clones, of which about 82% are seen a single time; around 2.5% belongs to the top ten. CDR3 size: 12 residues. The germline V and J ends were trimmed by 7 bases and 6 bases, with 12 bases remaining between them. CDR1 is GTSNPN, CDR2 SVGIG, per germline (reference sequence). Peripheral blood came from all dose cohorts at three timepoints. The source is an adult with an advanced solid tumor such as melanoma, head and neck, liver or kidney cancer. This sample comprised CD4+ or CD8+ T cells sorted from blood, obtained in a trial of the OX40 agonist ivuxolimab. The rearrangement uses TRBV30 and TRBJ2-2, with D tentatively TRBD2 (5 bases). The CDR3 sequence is CAYGLDAGELFF. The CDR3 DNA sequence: TGTGCCTACGGACTTGACGCCGGGGAGCTGTTTTTT.